Listed below are T cell receptor beta chains from one sample, sequenced in a study of T cells in Graves' hyperthyroidism and ophthalmopathy. TCRdb called the multiplex PCR reads again in MiXCR, with one record for every CDR3 protein. The sample includes over 400,000 distinct CDR3 sequences, about 22% of them seen just once. The sequenced sample was blood. The receptors come from a woman aged 70-85 years with Graves' ophthalmopathy. Each CDR3 is given with its conserved first and last residue. D genes are given only for firm matches. Some rows have no size entry. The others give once, few or many, or a class for an expanded clone.

abundance: NA; j_gene: TRBJ1-3; d_gene: NA; v_gene: TRBV28; CDR3aa: CASSSRAPSGNTIYF; CDR3nt: TGTGCCAGCAGCTCCCGGGCTCCCTCTGGAAACACCATATATTTT
abundance: few; j_gene: TRBJ1-2; d_gene: NA; v_gene: TRBV11-3; CDR3aa: CALAPPHRTFYGYTF; CDR3nt: TGTGCCCTTGCTCCCCCCCACAGAACTTTCTATGGCTACACCTTC
abundance: NA; j_gene: TRBJ2-1; d_gene: TRBD2; v_gene: TRBV19; CDR3aa: CASSIALLAGGPNEQFF; CDR3nt: TGTGCCAGTAGTATAGCCCTCCTGGCGGGAGGTCCCAATGAGCAGTTCTTC
abundance: NA; j_gene: TRBJ2-1; d_gene: NA; v_gene: TRBV12-3/TRBV12-4; CDR3aa: CASSFATGTYNGQLF; CDR3nt: NA
abundance: once; j_gene: TRBJ1-1; d_gene: NA; v_gene: TRBV12-3/TRBV12-4; CDR3aa: CASTVVQNTEAFF; CDR3nt: TGTGCCAGCACGGTCGTACAGAACACTGAAGCTTTCTTT
abundance: NA; j_gene: TRBJ2-6; d_gene: NA; v_gene: TRBV25-1; CDR3aa: CASSPLTDNQVSGANVLTF; CDR3nt: TGTGCCAGCAGTCCCCTGACAGACAATCAAGTATCTGGGGCCAACGTCCTGACTTTC
abundance: NA; j_gene: TRBJ2-1; d_gene: TRBD2; v_gene: TRBV20-1; CDR3aa: CSACSGRGEYNEQFF; CDR3nt: TGCAGTGCCTGTAGCGGGAGAGGGGAATACAATGAGCAGTTCTTC
abundance: NA; j_gene: TRBJ2-2; d_gene: NA; v_gene: TRBV7-3; CDR3aa: CASSRNRAGELFF; CDR3nt: TGTGCCAGCAGCCGAAATCGGGCCGGGGAGCTGTTTTTT
abundance: many; j_gene: TRBJ1-4; d_gene: NA; v_gene: TRBV2; CDR3aa: CASSEPGWEKLFF; CDR3nt: TGTGCCAGCAGTGAACCGGGTTGGGAAAAACTGTTTTTT
abundance: NA; j_gene: TRBJ1-2; d_gene: NA; v_gene: TRBV6-1; CDR3aa: CASSEKGRGSNYGYTF; CDR3nt: TGTGCCAGCAGTGAAAAGGGCAGGGGCTCTAACTATGGCTACACCTTC
abundance: NA; j_gene: TRBJ2-7; d_gene: NA; v_gene: TRBV25-1; CDR3aa: CASSEGAREQYF; CDR3nt: TGTGCCAGCAGTGAAGGGGCACGAGAGCAGTACTTC
abundance: many; j_gene: TRBJ1-1; d_gene: NA; v_gene: TRBV18; CDR3aa: CASLPGGYTEAFF; CDR3nt: TGTGCCAGCCTTCCCGGGGGGTACACTGAAGCTTTCTTT
abundance: few; j_gene: TRBJ2-1; d_gene: NA; v_gene: TRBV5-1; CDR3aa: CASSLALTSYNEQFF; CDR3nt: TGTGCCAGCAGCTTAGCACTAACTTCCTACAATGAGCAGTTCTTC
abundance: few; j_gene: TRBJ1-2; d_gene: NA; v_gene: TRBV7-9; CDR3aa: CASSATLGGAKSGYTF; CDR3nt: TGTGCCAGCAGCGCGACCCTTGGAGGGGCGAAGAGTGGCTACACCTTC
abundance: NA; j_gene: TRBJ1-2; d_gene: NA; v_gene: TRBV9; CDR3aa: CASSGDASEGGYGYTF; CDR3nt: TGTGCCAGCAGCGGAGACGCAAGCGAGGGAGGCTATGGCTACACCTTC
abundance: NA; j_gene: TRBJ1-2; d_gene: NA; v_gene: TRBV19; CDR3aa: CASSITADGYYGYTF; CDR3nt: TGTGCCAGTAGTATAACCGCCGACGGATACTATGGCTACACCTTC
abundance: NA; j_gene: TRBJ2-7; d_gene: NA; v_gene: TRBV5-4; CDR3aa: CASSQRGTDEQYF; CDR3nt: TGTGCCAGCAGCCAGCGCGGGACGGACGAGCAGTACTTC
abundance: many; j_gene: TRBJ2-1; d_gene: NA; v_gene: TRBV2; CDR3aa: CASISAWESYNEQFF; CDR3nt: TGTGCCAGCATCAGTGCTTGGGAATCCTACAATGAGCAGTTCTTC
abundance: NA; j_gene: TRBJ2-4; d_gene: NA; v_gene: TRBV11-2; CDR3aa: CASREGEVKNIQYF; CDR3nt: TGTGCCAGCAGGGAGGGGGAGGTCAAAAACATTCAGTACTTC
abundance: few; j_gene: TRBJ2-2; d_gene: TRBD2; v_gene: TRBV12-3/TRBV12-4; CDR3aa: CATDERENTGELFF; CDR3nt: TGTGCCACCGACGAGCGGGAGAACACCGGGGAGCTGTTTTTT
abundance: NA; j_gene: TRBJ1-2; d_gene: NA; v_gene: TRBV10-3; CDR3aa: CAISGSSNGYTF; CDR3nt: TGTGCCATCAGTGGCAGTTCCAATGGCTACACCTTC
abundance: NA; j_gene: TRBJ2-3; d_gene: NA; v_gene: TRBV7-2; CDR3aa: CASSRGGSGRPGTDTQYF; CDR3nt: TGTGCCAGCAGCCGAGGAGGTAGCGGTAGGCCGGGCACAGATACGCAGTATTTT
abundance: NA; j_gene: TRBJ1-3; d_gene: NA; v_gene: TRBV30; CDR3aa: CAWSVGHSSGNTIYF; CDR3nt: TGTGCCTGGAGTGTAGGTCACAGCTCTGGAAACACCATATATTTT
abundance: NA; j_gene: TRBJ2-2; d_gene: NA; v_gene: TRBV28; CDR3aa: CASSLRRYANTGELFF; CDR3nt: TGTGCCAGCAGTCTCAGACGGTATGCGAACACCGGGGAGCTGTTTTTT
abundance: few; j_gene: TRBJ1-1; d_gene: TRBD1; v_gene: TRBV29-1; CDR3aa: CSVIRTGGTEAFF; CDR3nt: TGCAGCGTGATTAGGACAGGAGGAACTGAAGCTTTCTTT
abundance: few; j_gene: TRBJ2-4; d_gene: TRBD1; v_gene: TRBV6-2/TRBV6-3; CDR3aa: CASSKPKTGWAKNIQYF; CDR3nt: TGTGCCAGCAGCAAACCGAAGACAGGGTGGGCCAAAAACATTCAGTACTTC
abundance: NA; j_gene: TRBJ1-6; d_gene: TRBD1; v_gene: TRBV7-6; CDR3aa: CASTQAGGDSPLHF; CDR3nt: TGTGCCAGCACCCAGGCAGGGGGGGATTCACCCCTCCACTTT
abundance: NA; j_gene: TRBJ2-1; d_gene: NA; v_gene: TRBV24-1; CDR3aa: CATSPPGTSGRNEQFF; CDR3nt: NA
abundance: NA; j_gene: TRBJ2-1; d_gene: NA; v_gene: TRBV6-1; CDR3aa: CASSAVREQFF; CDR3nt: TGTGCCAGCAGTGCAGTGAGGGAGCAGTTCTTC
abundance: NA; j_gene: TRBJ1-1; d_gene: TRBD1; v_gene: TRBV6-5; CDR3aa: CASSSTGGLFMNTEALF; CDR3nt: TGTGCCAGCAGTTCGACAGGGGGCCTTTTCATGAACACTGAAGCTCTCTTT
abundance: few; j_gene: TRBJ1-5; d_gene: TRBD1; v_gene: TRBV28; CDR3aa: CASSKRQGQNQPQHF; CDR3nt: TGTGCCAGCAGTAAAAGACAGGGCCAGAATCAGCCCCAGCATTTT
abundance: many; j_gene: TRBJ1-2; d_gene: NA; v_gene: TRBV12-3/TRBV12-4; CDR3aa: CASSRYLDRHGGYTF; CDR3nt: TGTGCCAGCAGTCGATACCTCGACAGGCACGGTGGCTACACCTTC
abundance: NA; j_gene: TRBJ2-1; d_gene: TRBD1; v_gene: TRBV5-1; CDR3aa: CASSPGDRGLREQFF; CDR3nt: TGCGCCAGCAGCCCCGGGGACAGGGGGCTTAGGGAGCAGTTCTTC
abundance: NA; j_gene: TRBJ2-3; d_gene: TRBD2; v_gene: TRBV6-2/TRBV6-3; CDR3aa: CASSFTLAGPTDTQYF; CDR3nt: TGTGCCAGCAGTTTTACACTAGCGGGGCCGACAGATACGCAGTATTTT
abundance: NA; j_gene: TRBJ2-5; d_gene: NA; v_gene: TRBV7-2; CDR3aa: CASSPRWARSETQYF; CDR3nt: TGTGCCAGCAGCCCTCGGTGGGCGAGGTCCGAGACCCAGTACTTC
abundance: few; j_gene: TRBJ2-2; d_gene: TRBD1; v_gene: TRBV28; CDR3aa: CASSSQGYGTGELFF; CDR3nt: TGTGCCAGCAGTTCACAGGGGTACGGCACCGGGGAGCTGTTTTTT
abundance: NA; j_gene: TRBJ1-6; d_gene: NA; v_gene: TRBV2; CDR3aa: CASKYDSFEGLYNSPLHF; CDR3nt: TGTGCCAGCAAATATGACAGTTTTGAGGGCCTCTATAATTCACCCCTCCACTTT
abundance: few; j_gene: TRBJ2-2; d_gene: NA; v_gene: TRBV2; CDR3aa: CASSEGPGRARLFF; CDR3nt: TGTGCCAGCAGTGAAGGTCCGGGCAGGGCAAGGCTGTTTTTT
abundance: few; j_gene: TRBJ2-5; d_gene: TRBD1; v_gene: TRBV15; CDR3aa: CATSRDPRGWETQYF; CDR3nt: TGTGCCACCAGCAGAGATCCCAGGGGGTGGGAGACCCAGTACTTC
abundance: few; j_gene: TRBJ2-5; d_gene: NA; v_gene: TRBV5-5; CDR3aa: CASSLGGSPQETQYF; CDR3nt: TGTGCCAGCAGCTTGGGAGGGAGCCCTCAAGAGACCCAGTACTTC
abundance: NA; j_gene: TRBJ2-2; d_gene: NA; v_gene: TRBV15; CDR3aa: CATSRDRGNTGELFF; CDR3nt: TGTGCCACCAGCAGAGATCGGGGGAATACCGGGGAGCTGTTTTTT
abundance: NA; j_gene: TRBJ2-3; d_gene: TRBD2; v_gene: TRBV5-5; CDR3aa: CASSRILAGEADTQYF; CDR3nt: TGTGCCAGCAGCCGAATCTTAGCGGGAGAGGCAGATACGCAGTATTTT
abundance: many; j_gene: TRBJ1-1; d_gene: NA; v_gene: TRBV2; CDR3aa: CASSLQMNTEAFF; CDR3nt: TGTGCCAGCAGCCTCCAGATGAACACTGAAGCTTTCTTT
abundance: few; j_gene: TRBJ2-2; d_gene: TRBD2; v_gene: TRBV6-1; CDR3aa: CASSESSGTDYTGELFF; CDR3nt: TGTGCCAGCAGTGAATCTAGCGGGACCGACTACACCGGGGAGCTGTTTTTT
abundance: NA; j_gene: TRBJ2-7; d_gene: TRBD2; v_gene: TRBV4-2; CDR3aa: CASSRQTSGRARTYEQYF; CDR3nt: TGTGCCAGCAGCCGACAGACTAGCGGGAGGGCCAGGACCTACGAGCAGTACTTC
abundance: NA; j_gene: TRBJ2-7; d_gene: NA; v_gene: TRBV5-1; CDR3aa: CASSLIVRGGEQYF; CDR3nt: TGCGCCAGCAGCTTGATCGTCAGGGGGGGCGAGCAGTACTTC
abundance: NA; j_gene: TRBJ2-1; d_gene: TRBD2; v_gene: TRBV9; CDR3aa: CASSPRSGRYNEQFF; CDR3nt: TGTGCCAGCAGCCCACGTAGCGGGAGATACAATGAGCAGTTCTTC
abundance: NA; j_gene: TRBJ2-7; d_gene: TRBD2; v_gene: TRBV7-8; CDR3aa: CASSTRTSGFYEQYF; CDR3nt: TGTGCCAGCAGCACTAGGACTAGCGGATTCTACGAGCAGTACTTC
abundance: NA; j_gene: TRBJ2-1; d_gene: NA; v_gene: TRBV5-1; CDR3aa: CASSLATISYNEQFF; CDR3nt: TGCGCCAGCAGCTTGGCAACAATCTCCTACAATGAGCAGTTCTTC